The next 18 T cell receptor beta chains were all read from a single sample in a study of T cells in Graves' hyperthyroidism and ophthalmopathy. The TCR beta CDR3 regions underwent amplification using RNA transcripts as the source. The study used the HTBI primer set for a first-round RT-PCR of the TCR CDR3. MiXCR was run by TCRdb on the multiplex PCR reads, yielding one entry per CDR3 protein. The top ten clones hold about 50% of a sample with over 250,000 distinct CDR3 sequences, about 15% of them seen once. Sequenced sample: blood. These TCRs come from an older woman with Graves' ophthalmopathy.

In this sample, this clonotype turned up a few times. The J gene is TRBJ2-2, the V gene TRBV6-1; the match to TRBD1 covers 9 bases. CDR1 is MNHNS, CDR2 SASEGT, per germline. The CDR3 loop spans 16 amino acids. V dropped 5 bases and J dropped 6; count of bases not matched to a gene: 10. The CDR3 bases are TGTGCCAGCAGTAAACCGGGACAGGGTTACCCCGGGGAGCTGTTTTTT. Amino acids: CASSKPGQGYPGELFF.

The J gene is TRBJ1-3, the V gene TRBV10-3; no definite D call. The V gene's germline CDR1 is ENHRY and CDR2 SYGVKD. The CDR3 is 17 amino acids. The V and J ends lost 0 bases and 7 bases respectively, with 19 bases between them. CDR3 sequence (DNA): TGTGCCATCAGTGAGTCCGGGTATAGATCCCGCCTGAACACCATATATTTT. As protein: CAISESGYRSRLNTIYF.

The DNA for the CDR3 is TGTGCTAGTGGTTTGAGGCAAGAGACCCAGTACTTC. It is translated as CASGLRQETQYF. V gene TRBV12-5 combines with J gene TRBJ2-5, with D hard to call. V was pared by 2 bases and J by 2 bases, with 3 bases between. This CDR3 region has 12 residues. The germline V gene encodes CDR1 LGHNT and CDR2 FRNRAP.

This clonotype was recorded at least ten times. CDR3 residues: CASSRKTRSVEQYF. CDR3 sequence (DNA): TGTGCCAGCAGTCGGAAGACACGCAGCGTCGAGCAGTACTTC. V usage is TRBV12-3 or TRBV12-4 and J usage is TRBJ2-7, with D hard to call. This CDR3 has 14 residues. V lost 5 bases and J 6 bases, leaving 17 bases between the germline ends.

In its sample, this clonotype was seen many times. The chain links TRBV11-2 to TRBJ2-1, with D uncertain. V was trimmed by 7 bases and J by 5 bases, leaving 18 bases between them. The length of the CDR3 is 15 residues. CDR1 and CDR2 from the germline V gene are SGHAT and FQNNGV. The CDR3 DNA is TGTGCCAGCAACAGAGAAATTGGATGGGACAATGAGCAGTTCTTC. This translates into CASNREIGWDNEQFF. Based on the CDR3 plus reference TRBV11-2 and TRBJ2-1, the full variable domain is EAGVAQSPRYKIIEKRQSVAFWCNPISGHATLYWYQQILGQGPKLLIQFQNNGVVDDSQLPKDRFSAERLKGVDSTLKIQPAKLEDSAVYLCASNREIGWDNEQFFGPGTRLTVL.

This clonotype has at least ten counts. The CDR3 region has the DNA TGTGCCAGCAGTGAAGACCTGGACAGAACTAGCAATCAGCCCCAGCATTTT. Translation gives CASSEDLDRTSNQPQHF. The rearrangement joins TRBV2 to TRBJ1-5, with D possibly matching TRBD1 (6 bases). V was pared by 1 base and J by 0 bases, with 13 bases between. The CDR3 totals 17 residues. The germline V gene has CDR1 SNHLY and CDR2 FYNNEI.

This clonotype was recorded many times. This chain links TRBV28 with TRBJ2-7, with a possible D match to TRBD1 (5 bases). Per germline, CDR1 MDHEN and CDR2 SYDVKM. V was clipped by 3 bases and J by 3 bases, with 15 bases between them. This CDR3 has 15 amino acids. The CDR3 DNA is TGTGCCAGCAGTTTCCTCAGGACACACCACTACGAGCAGTACTTC. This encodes CASSFLRTHHYEQYF.

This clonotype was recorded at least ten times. The CDR3 loop reads CASSTDRDYGYTF. CDR3 in DNA: TGTGCCAGCAGTACTGACCGCGACTATGGCTACACCTTC. The J gene is TRBJ1-2, the V gene TRBV6-1; D unresolved. Per the germline V gene, CDR1 is MNHNS and CDR2 is SASEGT. The CDR3 contains 13 residues. V lost 5 bases, J lost 3 bases, and 10 bases lay in between.

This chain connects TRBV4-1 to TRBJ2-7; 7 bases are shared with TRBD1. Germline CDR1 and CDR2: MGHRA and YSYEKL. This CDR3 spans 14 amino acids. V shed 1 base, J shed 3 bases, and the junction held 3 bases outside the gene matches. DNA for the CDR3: TGCGCCAGCAGCCAAGTGGGACAGTTCTACGAGCAGTACTTC. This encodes CASSQVGQFYEQYF.

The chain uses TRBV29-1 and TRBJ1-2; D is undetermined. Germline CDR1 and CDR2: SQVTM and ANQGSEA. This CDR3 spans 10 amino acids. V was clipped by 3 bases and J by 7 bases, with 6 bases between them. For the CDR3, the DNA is TGCAGCGTTGACGACTGTGGCTACACCTTC. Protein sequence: CSVDDCGYTF.

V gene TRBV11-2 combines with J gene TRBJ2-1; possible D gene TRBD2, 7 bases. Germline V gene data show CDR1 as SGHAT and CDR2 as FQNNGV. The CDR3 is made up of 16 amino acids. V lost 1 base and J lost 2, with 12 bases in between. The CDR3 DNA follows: TGTGCCAGCAGCTTAGGAGGGGGGGTCCCCTACAATGAGCAGTTCTTC. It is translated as CASSLGGGVPYNEQFF.

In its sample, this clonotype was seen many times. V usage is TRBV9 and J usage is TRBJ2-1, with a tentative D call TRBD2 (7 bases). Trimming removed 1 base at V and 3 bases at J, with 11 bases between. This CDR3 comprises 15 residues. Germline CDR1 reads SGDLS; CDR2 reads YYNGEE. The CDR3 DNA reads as TGTGCCAGCAGCGTAACCGGGGGGCACTACAATGAGCAGTTCTTC. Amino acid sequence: CASSVTGGHYNEQFF.

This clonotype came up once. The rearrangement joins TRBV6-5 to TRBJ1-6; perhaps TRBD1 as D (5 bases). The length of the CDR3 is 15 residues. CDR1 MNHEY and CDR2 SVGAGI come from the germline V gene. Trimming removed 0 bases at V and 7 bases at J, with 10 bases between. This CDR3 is CASSYSPDRNSPLHF. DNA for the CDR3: TGTGCCAGCAGTTACTCGCCCGACAGAAATTCACCCCTCCACTTT.

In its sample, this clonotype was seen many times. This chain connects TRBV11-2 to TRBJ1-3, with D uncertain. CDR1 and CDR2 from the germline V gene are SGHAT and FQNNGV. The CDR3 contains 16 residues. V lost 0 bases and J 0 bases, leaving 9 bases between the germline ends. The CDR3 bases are TGTGCCAGCAGCTTAGATTTGCTTACCTCTGGAAACACCATATATTTT. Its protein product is CASSLDLLTSGNTIYF.

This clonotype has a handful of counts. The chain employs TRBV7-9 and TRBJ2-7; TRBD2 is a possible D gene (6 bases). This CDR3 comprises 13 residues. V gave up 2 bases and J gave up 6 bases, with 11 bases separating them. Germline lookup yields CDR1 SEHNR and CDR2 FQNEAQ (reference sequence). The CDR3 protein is CASSLFGGFEQYF. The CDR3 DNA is TGTGCCAGCAGCTTATTTGGAGGGTTCGAGCAGTACTTC.

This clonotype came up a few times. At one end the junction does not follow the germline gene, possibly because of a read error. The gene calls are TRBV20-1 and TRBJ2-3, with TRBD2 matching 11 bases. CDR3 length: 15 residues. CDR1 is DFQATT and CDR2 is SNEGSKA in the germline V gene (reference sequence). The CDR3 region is CSTRAASGRSDTQYF. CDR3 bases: TGCAGTACTAGAGCTGCTAGCGGGAGGTCAGATACGCAGTATTTT.

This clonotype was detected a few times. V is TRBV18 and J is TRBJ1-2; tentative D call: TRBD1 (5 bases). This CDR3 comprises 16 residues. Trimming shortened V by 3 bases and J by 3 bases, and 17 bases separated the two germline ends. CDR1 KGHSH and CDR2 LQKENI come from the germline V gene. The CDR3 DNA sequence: TGTGCCAGCTCACCGGGTATCGAGGCAGGGTACTATGGCTACACCTTC. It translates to CASSPGIEAGYYGYTF.

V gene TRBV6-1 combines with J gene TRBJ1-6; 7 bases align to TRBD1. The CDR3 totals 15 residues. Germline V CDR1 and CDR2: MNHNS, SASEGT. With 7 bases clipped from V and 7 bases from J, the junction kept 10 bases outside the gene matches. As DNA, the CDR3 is TGTGCCAGCACCTACGTGACAGGGTTGAATTCACCCCTCCACTTT. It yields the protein CASTYVTGLNSPLHF.